The T cell receptor (beta chain) under discussion was sequenced for a study of blood T cells in healthy people across ages. Combining a sample-barcoded 5' primer with a J-beta primer mix, a second PCR ran for roughly 7 to 12 cycles. CDR3-containing paired-end reads numbering at least 2.5 million came from each sample. TCRdb re-derived calls from the 5' RACE reads in MiXCR, one entry per CDR3 protein. Of under 2 million distinct CDR3 sequences in the sample, roughly a third were seen once. On this clonotype: Its antigen remains unidentified. Relative to the germline gene, one junction end is altered; a read error may explain this.

Study-wide findings and caveats: Donors of long life had a larger count of naive CD4+ cells and greater diversity than aged donors.

Ten milliliters of peripheral blood were drawn from each donor into EDTA-treated tubes. At least 5.5 micrograms of total RNA were extracted per sample. Sequencing was performed on blood. This TCR derives from a woman aged 25 to 45 in good health.

The CDR3: CNACASTDTQYF. CDR3 coding DNA: TGCAATGCTTGTGCGTCAACAGATACGCAGTATTTT. The rearrangement links TRBV20-1 to TRBJ2-3; no clear D. Germline V CDR1 and CDR2: DFQATT, SNEGSKA (reference sequence). This CDR3 contains 12 residues.